These 10 T cell receptor beta chains originate from one sample sequenced in a study of blood T cell repertoires in COVID-19. TCRdb keeps only in-frame clones here, not all; method: immunoSEQ multiplex PCR. This table holds about 230,000 clones, 89% found once. Sequenced: PBMCs or T cells enriched from blood (not recorded which). The source of these receptors is a woman aged 25 to 39 with acute COVID-19.

This clone came up a few times. The chain joins TRBV5-8 to TRBJ1-5; D unresolved. V gave up 7 bases and J gave up 0 bases, with 14 bases separating them. The CDR3 spans 15 residues. Germline V gene data show CDR1 as SGHTS and CDR2 as YDEGEE. The CDR3 DNA reads as TGTGCCAGCCGCTCGAGGGATTATAGCAATCAGCCCCAGCATTTT. Amino acid sequence: CASRSRDYSNQPQHF.

This rearrangement joins TRBV6-5 to TRBJ2-7, with D possibly matching TRBD1 (6 bases). The V gene lost 5 bases and the J gene lost 2 bases, with 10 bases spanning the gap. This CDR3 has 13 residues. Germline CDR1 MNHEY, CDR2 SVGAGI. The DNA for the CDR3 is TGTGCCAGCAGTCGGACAGTCACCTACGAGCAGTACTTC. Its protein product is CASSRTVTYEQYF.

The J gene is TRBJ1-6, the V gene TRBV5-1, with a tentative D call TRBD1 (6 bases). The CDR3 sequence is 15 residues long. The germline V gene encodes CDR1 SGHRS and CDR2 YFSETQ. The V end was cut by 2 bases, the J end by 3 bases, with 9 bases between. The CDR3, as DNA: TGCGCCAGCAGCTTCAGACAGGACTATAATTCACCCCTCCACTTT. Translation gives CASSFRQDYNSPLHF.

This clone was counted once. The chain has TRBV5-6 and TRBJ2-7, with a weak D call TRBD2 (6 bases). The germline gives CDR1 SGHDT, CDR2 YYEEEE. There are 17 residues in the CDR3. V was trimmed by 3 bases and J by 3 bases, leaving 22 bases between them. Written as DNA, the CDR3 is TGTGCCAGCAGCTACCGACTAGGAGGGGCACCCCGCTACGAGCAGTACTTC. Translated, it gives CASSYRLGGAPRYEQYF.

This sequence joins TRBV2 and TRBJ2-7, with D possibly being TRBD1 (5 bases). CDR1 and CDR2 (germline): SNHLY, FYNNEI. The CDR3 has 13 residues. The germline V and J ends were trimmed by 5 bases and 6 bases, with 14 bases remaining between them. The CDR3 DNA reads TGTGCCAGCAGTCAAACAGGAATCCTCGAGCAGTACTTC. Translation: CASSQTGILEQYF.

The rearrangement uses TRBV4-1 and TRBJ2-1; D gene ambiguous. The CDR3 runs 13 residues. Trimming cost V 0 bases and J 7 bases, with 7 bases left between them. Germline V lookup: CDR1 MGHRA, CDR2 YSYEKL. CDR3 in DNA: TGCGCCAGCAGCCAAGAAAGAGGAAATGAGCAGTTCTTC. Translated, it gives CASSQERGNEQFF.

The rearrangement joins TRBV9 to TRBJ2-2; 9 bases agree with TRBD1. Unmatched junction bases numbered 29, after V lost 4 bases and J lost 4 bases. Per germline, CDR1 SGDLS and CDR2 YYNGEE. The CDR3 runs 23 residues. This CDR3 reads CASSFSGTGHHTRSGEGTGELFF. The CDR3 bases are TGTGCCAGCAGCTTCTCCGGGACAGGGCACCACACGAGGAGCGGGGAGGGCACCGGGGAGCTGTTTTTT.

This clone was seen a handful of times. CDR3 region: CASSPRTGGLSPLHF. In nucleotides, the CDR3 is TGTGCCAGCAGCCCCCGGACAGGGGGTCTTTCACCCCTCCACTTT. V and J are TRBV5-4 and TRBJ1-6, with 10 bases matching TRBD1. This CDR3 spans 15 amino acids. Germline V gives CDR1 SGHNT, CDR2 YYREEE (reference sequence). V was pared by 4 bases and J by 9 bases, with 7 bases of the junction left unmatched.

The V gene is TRBV3-1 (or the pseudogene TRBV3-2), the J gene TRBJ2-1, with 7 bases fitting TRBD2. Losses at the gene ends were 3 bases for V and 0 bases for J; bases not matched to a gene: 8. This CDR3 has 17 amino acids. Per the germline V gene, CDR1 is LGHDT and CDR2 is YNNKEL (reference sequence). CDR3: CASSQDPSGSSYNEQFF. The DNA for the CDR3 is TGTGCCAGCAGCCAGGACCCTAGCGGTTCCTCCTACAATGAGCAGTTCTTC.

The CDR3 DNA follows: TGTGCCAGCAGCCCACAGGCCAGCTCTGGAAACACCATATATTTT. It translates to CASSPQASSGNTIYF. V and J are TRBV11-2 and TRBJ1-3; the D gene is possibly TRBD1 (5 bases). V dropped 5 bases and J dropped 0 bases, with 11 bases sitting between them. The CDR3 contains 15 residues. Per the germline V gene, CDR1 is SGHAT and CDR2 is FQNNGV.